A single TCR beta chain is shown here with its context. The clone's antigen remains unknown. There are no base qualities to consult, and no much larger clone falls within one base. TCRbeta CDR3 regions were amplified from genomic DNA using the immunoSEQ Assay, a bias-controlled multiplex PCR. As for the authors' bioinformatics: The number of nucleated cells in each sample was estimated from the amplification of reference gene primers within the assay. To quantify the absolute abundance of each unique TCRbeta CDR3 rearrangement, sequence reads were collapsed and filtered. Productive Simpson clonality was computed per sample as the square root of Simpson's diversity index over productive rearrangements. The source is immuneACCESS, and TCRdb retained only in-frame sequences with V and J called. Part of the clones is not carried over; for the studies checked, unresolved V genes explain less than half of this, and the remainder is unexplained. D and trimming come from the DNA, and the V and J calls and clone size come from that table. This sample comprises approximately 210,000 clones, roughly four fifths of them detected only once. The ten largest clones capture approximately 12% of the sample.

The data originate from a study of blood T cell repertoires in COVID-19 (dated by TCRdb to 2018 to 2021). Context from the whole study: Samples from collaborators originated in the United States, Italy and Spain and spanned both the acute and convalescent phases of COVID-19. Where available, HLA class I and class II types were obtained from metadata supplied by the sample provider rather than from assay-based typing. The samples were drawn from the first 160 participants of the ongoing ImmuneRACE study and from over 950 subjects provided by 6 global collaborators. Nearly every sample came with metadata listing a de-identified subject ID, COVID-19 status, age in years and sex. Deeply sampled blood TCRbeta repertoires from subjects exposed to, actively infected with, or recovered from COVID-19 were included in the dataset. The prospective study material was composed of cDNA or gDNA derived from T cells, B-cell-depleted T cells, or PBMCs. A freely available public database, intended as a resource for researchers studying the immune response to SARS-CoV-2, is where the repertoires were released. Points the paper makes about the study in general: How much clinical and demographic metadata was included differed by source and by participant, and the metadata was provided uncurated.

V trim: 6 bases; J trim: 8 bases; unmatched bases: 14. The CDR3 has 15 amino acids, counting the end cysteine and phenylalanine. Just CDR3 DNA is preserved here, 45 bases in frame from base 1. As encoded in the germline V gene (reference sequence), CDR1 is MNHEY while CDR2 is SMNVEV. The collaborating institutions used their own protocols to collect whole blood in K2EDTA tubes. For TCRbeta analysis, collaborators shipped samples in one of three forms: frozen whole blood, isolated PBMCs, or DNA extracted from either of those sample types. The V gene is TRBV27 and the J gene is TRBJ1-2, and TRBD1 matches 8 of the central bases. The receptor was derived from a woman in her thirties or forties with acute or convalescent COVID-19. Sequencing used peripheral blood. The DNA sequence is given as TGTGCCAGCAGAGCTACTTTTCAGGGGGCGCGGGGCTACACCTTC. Translated, it reads CASRATFQGARGYTF.